Listed below are T cell receptor beta chains from one sample, sequenced in a study of OX40 agonist ivuxolimab in advanced cancers. Repertoires were generated with immunoSEQ multiplex PCR, while TCRdb's copy carries only in-frame clones and drops some. Among approximately 48,000 clones listed, approximately 87% were seen once. This specimen was CD4+ or CD8+ T cells sorted from blood, taken in a trial of the OX40 agonist ivuxolimab. The origin of the receptors is an adult with an advanced solid tumor such as melanoma, head and neck, liver or kidney cancer. Each CDR3 is given with its conserved first and last residue. Each record gives: CDR3 DNA, CDR3 protein, D gene, clone size, V gene, J gene. The D gene is left open where the match is weak. Some rows have no size entry. The others give once, few or many, or a class for an expanded clone.

cdr3_nt: TGCGCCAGCAGTGAGCCAGGATCTTTGGGCAATCAGCCCCAGCATTTT
cdr3_aa: CASSEPGSLGNQPQHF
d_call: NA
clone_size: NA
v_call: TRBV10-1
j_call: TRBJ1-5

cdr3_nt: TGTGCCAGAAGGGAGGGGGAAACAGGGGGTCGGGAAGAGACCCAGTACTTC
cdr3_aa: CARREGETGGREETQYF
d_call: NA
clone_size: once
v_call: TRBV6-4
j_call: TRBJ2-5

cdr3_nt: TGTGCCAGCAGCGTAACCGGCAATGAGCAGTTCTTC
cdr3_aa: CASSVTGNEQFF
d_call: NA
clone_size: NA
v_call: TRBV9
j_call: TRBJ2-1

cdr3_nt: TGTGCCAGCAGCTTAGAGGTAGGGAAATCCTACGAGCAGTACTTC
cdr3_aa: CASSLEVGKSYEQYF
d_call: NA
clone_size: NA
v_call: TRBV7-8
j_call: TRBJ2-7

cdr3_nt: TGTGCCAGCAGCTTAGAGGAACCCGGGGAGCTGTTTTTT
cdr3_aa: CASSLEEPGELFF
d_call: NA
clone_size: NA
v_call: TRBV13
j_call: TRBJ2-2

cdr3_nt: TGTGCCAGCAGTTTGGTCAGGTCCTACGAGCAGTACTTC
cdr3_aa: CASSLVRSYEQYF
d_call: NA
clone_size: NA
v_call: TRBV27
j_call: TRBJ2-7

cdr3_nt: TGTGCCACCAGCAGAGATACAGTTATTGGCTACACCTTC
cdr3_aa: CATSRDTVIGYTF
d_call: NA
clone_size: NA
v_call: TRBV15
j_call: TRBJ1-2

cdr3_nt: TGTGCCAGCAGGACTCGGGGAGGAAACACTGAAGCTTTCTTT
cdr3_aa: CASRTRGGNTEAFF
d_call: NA
clone_size: NA
v_call: TRBV6-4
j_call: TRBJ1-1

cdr3_nt: TGCGCCAGCAGCCAAGTCCAGCGGGACTCCTACGAGCAGTACTTC
cdr3_aa: CASSQVQRDSYEQYF
d_call: TRBD2
clone_size: NA
v_call: TRBV4-1
j_call: TRBJ2-7

cdr3_nt: TGTGCCTGGACCTGTGGACGGGGGGAAGGTGAAAAACTGTTTTTT
cdr3_aa: CAWTCGRGEGEKLFF
d_call: NA
clone_size: NA
v_call: TRBV30
j_call: TRBJ1-4

cdr3_nt: TGTGCCAGCAGCGTAGGGGATGGCACTTACTTACGGGAGCAGTACTTC
cdr3_aa: CASSVGDGTYLREQYF
d_call: NA
clone_size: NA
v_call: TRBV9
j_call: TRBJ2-7

cdr3_nt: TGTGCCAGTAGCGGGAGGGCCAGAGAGACCCAGTACTTC
cdr3_aa: CASSGRARETQYF
d_call: TRBD2
clone_size: NA
v_call: TRBV19
j_call: TRBJ2-5

cdr3_nt: TGCGCCAGCAGCTCCTCGGACAGGGCATTCGGGAACACTGAAGCTTTCTTT
cdr3_aa: CASSSSDRAFGNTEAFF
d_call: TRBD1
clone_size: NA
v_call: TRBV5-1
j_call: TRBJ1-1

cdr3_nt: TGTGCCAGCAGCCTGACTGGGAATGAGCAGTTCTTC
cdr3_aa: CASSLTGNEQFF
d_call: NA
clone_size: NA
v_call: TRBV5-4
j_call: TRBJ2-1

cdr3_nt: TGTGCCAGCAGTCCCGACGCGGGACCGATCTCCTACGAGCAGTACTTC
cdr3_aa: CASSPDAGPISYEQYF
d_call: NA
clone_size: NA
v_call: TRBV27
j_call: TRBJ2-7

cdr3_nt: TGCGCCAGCAGCCAATCCGGGACAGGAAACTATGGCTACACCTTC
cdr3_aa: CASSQSGTGNYGYTF
d_call: TRBD1
clone_size: few
v_call: TRBV4-3
j_call: TRBJ1-2

cdr3_nt: TGTGCCAGTAGTATAGCGGGGGAATCGACCACTGAAGCTTTCTTT
cdr3_aa: CASSIAGESTTEAFF
d_call: NA
clone_size: NA
v_call: TRBV19
j_call: TRBJ1-1